These 26 T cell receptor beta chains were all obtained from the same sample, sequenced in a study of blood T cell repertoires in COVID-19. Using immunoSEQ multiplex PCR, the repertoire was profiled, and TCRdb retains in-frame clones only, with some absent. The sample yields more than 75,000 clones, 84% seen once. Sequencing was carried out using peripheral blood. The source is a human donor in a cohort sampled during active COVID-19.

This chain uses TRBV12-3 or TRBV12-4 with TRBJ2-5; D gene uncertain. This CDR3 has 13 residues. Trimming took 3 bases from V and 2 from J, leaving 7 bases between them. DNA for the CDR3: TGTGCCAGCAGTTTCTACTGGCAAGAGACCCAGTACTTC. This codes for CASSFYWQETQYF.

The chain employs TRBV4-2 and TRBJ2-1, with TRBD2 identical over 9 bases. The CDR3 totals 15 residues. Unmatched junction bases numbered 3, after V lost 0 bases and J lost 6 bases. CDR1 is LGHNA and CDR2 is YNFKEQ in the germline V gene. CDR3 protein: CASSQESRGGNEQFF. The CDR3 DNA reads TGTGCCAGCAGCCAAGAGTCGCGGGGGGGCAATGAGCAGTTCTTC.

The chain uses TRBV28 and TRBJ2-3; 10 nucleotides line up with TRBD2. Per germline, CDR1 MDHEN and CDR2 SYDVKM. This CDR3 region has 18 residues. V dropped 3 bases and J dropped 0; count of bases not matched to a gene: 9. The CDR3 here is CASSFDLAGVTSTDTQYF. For the CDR3, the DNA is TGTGCCAGCAGTTTTGATCTAGCGGGGGTGACTAGCACAGATACGCAGTATTTT. Using reference TRBV28 and TRBJ2-3 for the parts outside the CDR3, the full variable domain is DVKVTQSSRYLVKRTGEKVFLECVQDMDHENMFWYRQDPGLGLRLIYFSYDVKMKEKGDIPEGYSVSREKKERFSLILESASTNQTSMYLCASSFDLAGVTSTDTQYFGPGTRLTVL.

V is TRBV7-6 and J is TRBJ2-1; TRBD2 matches at 11 bases. This CDR3 contains 17 residues. Germline CDR1 and CDR2: SGHVS and FNYEAQ. The ends lost 5 bases at V and 4 bases at J; junction bases unmatched: 10. CDR3 protein: CASSMRISGGGYNEQFF. The CDR3 DNA is TGTGCCAGCAGCATGAGAATTAGCGGGGGGGGTTACAATGAGCAGTTCTTC.

Only a few counts were recorded for this clone. The V call is TRBV2, the J call TRBJ1-4; 11 positions agree with TRBD1. Losses at the gene ends were 10 bases for V and 2 bases for J; bases not matched to a gene: 12. The germline CDR1 and CDR2 sequences are SNHLY and FYNNEI. The CDR3 is 17 amino acids. The CDR3 is CAMSGTGGIRTNEKLFF. CDR3 in DNA: TGTGCCATGTCCGGGACAGGGGGAATTAGGACTAATGAAAAACTGTTTTTT.

The chain recombines TRBV27 with TRBJ2-7; 8 bases fit TRBD1. This CDR3 is 15 amino acids long. The junction had 12 bases not matched to a gene; V was cut back by 7 bases and J by 4 bases. Germline CDR1 and CDR2: MNHEY and SMNVEV (reference sequence). As DNA, the CDR3 is TGTGCCAGCAACGGTGGTCAGGGGGCTGATTACGAGCAGTACTTC. It translates to CASNGGQGADYEQYF.

V usage is TRBV19 and J usage is TRBJ2-6; 10 bases are a match to TRBD1. With 10 bases clipped from V and 0 bases from J, the junction kept 12 bases outside the gene matches. The CDR3 has 18 amino acids. The germline V gene encodes CDR1 LNHDA and CDR2 SQIVND (reference sequence). DNA for the CDR3: TGTGCCACCCGGGACAGGGGACAAATTTACTCTGGGGCCAACGTCCTGACTTTC. This sequence encodes CATRDRGQIYSGANVLTF.

The rearrangement links TRBV5-1 to TRBJ2-7; TRBD2 aligns across 8 bases. V dropped 4 bases and J dropped 5; count of bases not matched to a gene: 8. Germline assignment: CDR1 SGHRS and CDR2 YFSETQ. The CDR3 is 14 amino acids. CDR3 protein: CASSTTSTSDEQYF. In nucleotides, the CDR3 is TGCGCCAGCAGCACGACCTCGACTAGCGACGAGCAGTACTTC.

The gene calls are TRBV20-1 and TRBJ2-3, with D maybe TRBD1 (5 bases). V was trimmed by 3 bases and J by 4 bases, leaving 8 bases between them. CDR1 and CDR2 (germline): DFQATT, SNEGSKA (reference sequence). The CDR3 is 12 residues long. As DNA, the CDR3 is TGCAGTGCTAGTGTCAGGGCAGATACGCAGTATTTT. Amino acid sequence: CSASVRADTQYF.

CDR3 in DNA: TGTGCCAGCAGCCGACAGGACACCTACTCTGGAAACACCATATATTTT. This encodes CASSRQDTYSGNTIYF. V usage is TRBV7-8 and J usage is TRBJ1-3, with D possibly matching TRBD1 (6 bases). Germline values: CDR1 SGHVS, CDR2 FQNEAQ. The CDR3 spans 16 residues. Trimming stripped 5 bases from V and 0 bases from J, with 14 bases between.

The V call is TRBV10-3, the J call TRBJ2-1; D perhaps matches TRBD1 (5 bases). The germline CDR1 and CDR2 sequences are ENHRY and SYGVKD. The CDR3 runs 11 residues. V was trimmed by 2 bases and J by 10 bases, leaving 6 bases between them. Written as DNA, the CDR3 is TGTGCCATCAGTGAGACAGGAGAGCAGTTCTTC. It is translated as CAISETGEQFF.

CDR3 DNA: TGTGCCAGCAGCCAAACAGGGGACGGCGGCTACACCTTC. Encoded protein: CASSQTGDGGYTF. The rearrangement joins TRBV6-5 to TRBJ1-2, with TRBD1 identical over 7 bases. This CDR3 comprises 13 residues. V lost 6 bases and J lost 8; bases outside the gene matches: 9. CDR1 is MNHEY, CDR2 SVGAGI, per germline.

This chain joins TRBV7-3 and TRBJ1-5; no clear D. The CDR3 runs to 17 residues. Trimming cost V 1 base and J 2 bases, with 15 bases left between them. In germline, CDR1 is SGHTA, CDR2 FQGTGA. The CDR3 loop is CASSLISRGTRNQPQHF. CDR3 sequence (DNA): TGTGCCAGCAGCTTAATATCCCGGGGTACGCGCAATCAGCCCCAGCATTTT.

V is TRBV29-1 and J is TRBJ1-2, with D perhaps TRBD1 (5 bases). The CDR3 is made up of 11 amino acids. The V end was cut by 5 bases, the J end by 6 bases, with 10 bases between. Germline assignment: CDR1 SQVTM and CDR2 ANQGSEA. CDR3 protein: CSVTGGDGYTF. As DNA, the CDR3 is TGCAGCGTTACAGGAGGGGATGGCTACACCTTC. Using reference TRBV29-1 and TRBJ1-2 for the parts outside the CDR3, the full variable domain is SAVISQKPSRDICQRGTSLTIQCQVDSQVTMMFWYRQQPGQSLTLIATANQGSEATYESGFVIDKFPISRPNLTFSTLTVSNMSPEDSSIYLCSVTGGDGYTFGSGTRLTVV.

In this sample, this clone turned up a few times. V usage is TRBV7-6 and J usage is TRBJ2-7; D is unresolved. Looked up from germline, CDR1 is SGHVS and CDR2 is FNYEAQ. This CDR3 has 15 residues. Trimming took off 6 bases at V and 0 bases at J, with 15 bases between the two ends. CDR3 in amino acids: CASSKQALSSYEQYF. The DNA for the CDR3 is TGTGCCAGCAGTAAGCAGGCTTTGAGCTCCTACGAGCAGTACTTC. The whole variable domain, remainder taken from reference TRBV7-6 and TRBJ2-7, is GAGVSQSPRYKVTKRGQDVALRCDPISGHVSLYWYRQALGQGPEFLTYFNYEAQQDKSGLPNDRFSAERPEGSISTLTIQRTEQRDSAMYRCASSKQALSSYEQYFGPGTRLTVT.

The rearrangement joins TRBV28 to TRBJ1-6, with 8 bases matching TRBD1. Trimming removed 5 bases from V and 9 bases from J; junction bases left unmatched: 9. In germline, CDR1 is MDHEN, CDR2 SYDVKM. CDR3 size: 15 residues. CDR3 coding DNA: TGTGCCAGCAGTGGGCGGACAGGGTGGACTTCACCCCTCCACTTT. Translated: CASSGRTGWTSPLHF. The whole variable domain, remainder taken from reference TRBV28 and TRBJ1-6, is DVKVTQSSRYLVKRTGEKVFLECVQDMDHENMFWYRQDPGLGLRLIYFSYDVKMKEKGDIPEGYSVSREKKERFSLILESASTNQTSMYLCASSGRTGWTSPLHFGNGTRLTVT.

For this clone: This sample also contains other DNA sequences that code for the same CDR3. The V and J genes are TRBV5-1 and TRBJ2-7; 8 bases are a match to TRBD1. Germline assignment: CDR1 SGHRS and CDR2 YFSETQ. This CDR3 is built from 15 residues. With V trimmed by 0 bases and J by 2 bases, 4 bases remained unmatched. CDR3 bases: TGCGCCAGCAGCTTGGATGGACAGGGAGCCTACGAGCAGTACTTC. As protein: CASSLDGQGAYEQYF.

The chain carries TRBV28 and TRBJ2-7; 7 bases are a match to TRBD1. This CDR3 region has 14 residues. Per the germline V gene, CDR1 is MDHEN and CDR2 is SYDVKM. V lost 2 bases, J lost 2 bases, and 3 bases stayed unmatched. The CDR3 coding sequence is TGTGCCAGCAGTTTACCGGGGACAGCCTACGAGCAGTACTTC. Residues: CASSLPGTAYEQYF.

In its sample, this clone was seen a few times. The chain employs TRBV6-5 and TRBJ2-3, with D perhaps TRBD1 (5 bases). CDR1 MNHEY and CDR2 SVGAGI come from the germline V gene. This CDR3 spans 15 amino acids. Trimming took off 6 bases at V and 2 bases at J, with 15 bases between the two ends. CDR3 sequence: CASSKTVDYTDTQYF. The CDR3 nucleotides are TGTGCCAGCAGCAAGACAGTGGATTACACAGATACGCAGTATTTT.

The rearrangement joins TRBV19 to TRBJ1-5; TRBD1 aligns across 12 bases. Germline assignment: CDR1 LNHDA and CDR2 SQIVND (reference sequence). The CDR3 consists of 16 residues. V trimming: 10 bases; J trimming: 5 bases; junction bases outside the gene matches: 12. The CDR3 DNA reads as TGTGCCACCGCCGGGGACAGGGGGCAAGGAGATCAGCCCCAGCATTTT. Translating gives CATAGDRGQGDQPQHF.

The chain carries TRBV21-1 and TRBJ2-1; the table's D call TRBD2 went unverified against the DNA. TRBV21-1 is labeled a pseudogene. CDR3 length equals 20 residues. The DNA for the CDR3 is TGTGCCAGCAGCAAAGAGGGACTAGCGGGGGGTTCCCCCTCCTACAATGAGCAGTTCTTC. Residues: CASSKEGLAGGSPSYNEQFF.

This clone was recorded once. The J gene is TRBJ2-5, the V gene TRBV28, with 7 bases fitting TRBD1. Trimming removed 10 bases from V and 6 bases from J; junction bases left unmatched: 11. Germline V gene sequence: CDR1 MDHEN, CDR2 SYDVKM. The CDR3 is made up of 13 amino acids. Here the CDR3 DNA reads TGTGCCACTTCGACAGGGATTGAGAAGACCCAGTACTTC. Its protein product is CATSTGIEKTQYF.

This clone was observed a few times. The rearrangement links TRBV5-6 to TRBJ1-6, with 8 bases fitting TRBD1. This CDR3 spans 16 amino acids. Germline lookup yields CDR1 SGHDT and CDR2 YYEEEE. Losses at the gene ends were 4 bases for V and 8 bases for J; bases not matched to a gene: 11. DNA for the CDR3: TGTGCCAGCAGCCTACTTCGACAGGGGAGGGATTCACCCCTCCACTTT. Translating gives CASSLLRQGRDSPLHF.

The rearrangement links TRBV7-6 to TRBJ2-7; possibly TRBD1 for D (5 bases). The germline V gene has CDR1 SGHVS and CDR2 FNYEAQ. CDR3 size: 17 residues. V was trimmed by 5 bases and J by 4 bases, leaving 24 bases between them. The CDR3 DNA follows: TGTGCCAGCAGCGCGAGCCCCCAGCTGGCAGGGAAGTACGAGCAGTACTTC. Its translation is CASSASPQLAGKYEQYF.

V is TRBV7-9 and J is TRBJ1-3, with no clear D. The CDR3 covers 14 residues. Trimming took off 10 bases at V and 0 bases at J, with 13 bases between the two ends. Per germline, CDR1 SEHNR and CDR2 FQNEAQ (reference sequence). The CDR3 reads CAIREEGSGNTIYF. CDR3 bases: TGTGCCATCCGCGAGGAAGGCTCTGGAAACACCATATATTTT.

The gene calls are TRBV12-3 or TRBV12-4 and TRBJ1-2; D remains ambiguous. The V gene lost 1 base and the J gene lost 4 bases, with 7 bases spanning the gap. There are 13 residues in the CDR3. The CDR3 protein is CASSLGAGYGYTF. The CDR3, as DNA: TGTGCCAGCAGTTTAGGGGCTGGCTATGGCTACACCTTC.